This TCR beta chain was documented in a study of T cell responses to AZD1222 COVID-19 vaccine. Study at large: Investigators merged groups given second doses at roughly 4 or roughly 12 weeks.

Sequencing used immunoSEQ multiplex PCR; TCRdb keeps in-frame clones, though not all of them. The sample has 100,000 to 150,000 clones, 88% seen once. Deletions cut 6 bases from V and 1 base from J, with 7 bases between. This CDR3 spans 12 amino acids. The germline CDR1 and CDR2 sequences are ENHRY and SYGVKD. This clonotype was sampled from an adult in good health. J is TRBJ2-7 and V is TRBV10-3; D is unresolved. Source: peripheral blood, taken on day 0 of AZD1222 vaccination. CDR3 protein: CAIRSSSYEQYF. CDR3 DNA sequence: TGTGCCATCAGATCGAGTTCCTACGAGCAGTACTTC.